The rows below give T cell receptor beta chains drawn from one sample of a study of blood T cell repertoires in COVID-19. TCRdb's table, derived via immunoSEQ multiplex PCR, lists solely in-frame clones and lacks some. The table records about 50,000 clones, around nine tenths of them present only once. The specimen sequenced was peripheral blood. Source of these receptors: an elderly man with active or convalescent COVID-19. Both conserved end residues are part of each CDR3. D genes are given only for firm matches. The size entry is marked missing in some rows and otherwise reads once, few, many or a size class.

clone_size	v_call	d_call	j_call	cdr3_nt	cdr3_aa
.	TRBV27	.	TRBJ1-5	TGTGCCAGCAGTTACGGTAGCAATCAGCCCCAGCATTTT	CASSYGSNQPQHF
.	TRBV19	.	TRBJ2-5	TGTGCCAGTAGCGGACAGCTACAAGAGACCCAGTACTTC	CASSGQLQETQYF
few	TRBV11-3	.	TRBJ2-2	TGTGCCAGCAGTTCCCGCGGGACGAACACCGGGGAGCTGTTTTTT	CASSSRGTNTGELFF
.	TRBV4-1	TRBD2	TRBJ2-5	TGCGCCAGCAGCCAAGAAGCGGGACTAGCGGGGCTCCAAGAGACCCAGTACTTC	CASSQEAGLAGLQETQYF
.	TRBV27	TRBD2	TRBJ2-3	TGTGCCAGCAGTCCCCGGGGGGGCTGGGCAGATACGCAGTATTTT	CASSPRGGWADTQYF
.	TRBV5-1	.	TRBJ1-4	TGCGCCAGCAGCCAAGGAGTCCTCTCCGAAAAACTGTTTTTT	CASSQGVLSEKLFF
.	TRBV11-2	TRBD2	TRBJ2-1	TGTGCCAGCAGCTTGAGGGGACTAGCGGGAGTCAGTGAGCAGTTCTTC	CASSLRGLAGVSEQFF
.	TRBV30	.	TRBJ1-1	TGTGCCTGGAGGGTCACAGGAAACACTGAAGCTTTCTTT	CAWRVTGNTEAFF
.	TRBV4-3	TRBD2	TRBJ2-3	TGCGCCAGCAGCCCCGGACTAGCGGGCCCTAGCACAGATACGCAGTATTTT	CASSPGLAGPSTDTQYF
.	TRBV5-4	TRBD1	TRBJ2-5	TGTGCCAGCAGCCTCGGACAGGCCAACAGGGCCCAGTACTTC	CASSLGQANRAQYF
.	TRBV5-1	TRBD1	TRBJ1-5	TGCGCCAGCAGGGCCGGGACAGGGGACCCAGAGTTTCAGCCCCAGCATTTT	CASRAGTGDPEFQPQHF
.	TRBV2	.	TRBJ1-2	TGTGCCAGCAGCGCGGTTCCTAACTATGGCTACACCTTC	CASSAVPNYGYTF
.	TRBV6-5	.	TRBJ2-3	TGTGCCAGCAGCCCCCAAAACTATGGGACAGATACGCAGTATTTT	CASSPQNYGTDTQYF